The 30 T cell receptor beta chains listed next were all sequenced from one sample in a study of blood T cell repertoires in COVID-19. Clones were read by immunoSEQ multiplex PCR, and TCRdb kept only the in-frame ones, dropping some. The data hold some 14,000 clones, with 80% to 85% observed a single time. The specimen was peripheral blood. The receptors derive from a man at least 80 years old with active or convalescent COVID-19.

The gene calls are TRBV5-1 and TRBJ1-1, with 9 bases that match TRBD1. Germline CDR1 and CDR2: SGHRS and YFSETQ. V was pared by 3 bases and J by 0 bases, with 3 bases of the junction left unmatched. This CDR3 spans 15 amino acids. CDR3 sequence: CASSSQGALNTEAFF. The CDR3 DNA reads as TGCGCCAGCAGCTCACAGGGGGCATTGAACACTGAAGCTTTCTTT.

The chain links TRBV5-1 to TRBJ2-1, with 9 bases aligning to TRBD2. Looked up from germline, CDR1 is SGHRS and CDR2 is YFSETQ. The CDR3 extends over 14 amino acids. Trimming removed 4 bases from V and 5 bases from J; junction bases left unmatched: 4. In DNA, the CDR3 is TGCGCCAGCAGCAAGGCGGGGGGGCACAATGAGCAGTTCTTC. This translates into CASSKAGGHNEQFF.

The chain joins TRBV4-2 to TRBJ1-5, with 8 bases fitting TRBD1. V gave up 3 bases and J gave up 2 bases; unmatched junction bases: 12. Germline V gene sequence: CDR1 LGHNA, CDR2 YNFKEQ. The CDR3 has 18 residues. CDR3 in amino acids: CASSHDTGGARGNQPQHF. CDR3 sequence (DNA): TGTGCCAGCAGCCACGACACAGGGGGGGCTCGAGGCAATCAGCCCCAGCATTTT.

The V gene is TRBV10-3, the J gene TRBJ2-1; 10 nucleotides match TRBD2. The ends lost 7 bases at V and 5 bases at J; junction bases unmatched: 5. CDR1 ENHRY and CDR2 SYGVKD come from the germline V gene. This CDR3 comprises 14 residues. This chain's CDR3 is CAIMVAGGNNEQFF. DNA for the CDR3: TGTGCCATCATGGTAGCGGGGGGCAACAATGAGCAGTTCTTC.

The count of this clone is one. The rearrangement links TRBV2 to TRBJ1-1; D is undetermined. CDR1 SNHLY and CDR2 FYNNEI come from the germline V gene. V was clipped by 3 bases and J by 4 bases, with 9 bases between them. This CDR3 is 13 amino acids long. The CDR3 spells CASSEAVGTEAFF. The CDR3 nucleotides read TGTGCCAGCAGTGAGGCCGTTGGCACTGAAGCTTTCTTT. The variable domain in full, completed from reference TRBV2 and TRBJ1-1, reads EPEVTQTPSHQVTQMGQEVILRCVPISNHLYFYWYRQILGQKVEFLVSFYNNEISEKSEIFDDQFSVERPDGSNFTLKIRSTKLEDSAMYFCASSEAVGTEAFFGQGTRLTVV.

The CDR3, as DNA: TGTGCCAGCAGCTTACGGCCAGGACAGGGGACAGATACGCAGTATTTT. Its translation is CASSLRPGQGTDTQYF. This sequence joins TRBV7-2 and TRBJ2-3, with 9 positions matching TRBD1. CDR3 length: 16 residues. Germline trimming cut 2 bases from V and 3 bases from J; bases unmatched to any gene: 6. Germline CDR1 is SGHTA and CDR2 is FQGNSA. Combining the CDR3 with reference TRBV7-2 and TRBJ2-3 gives the whole variable domain GAGVSQSPSNKVTEKGKDVELRCDPISGHTALYWYRQSLGQGLEFLIYFQGNSAPDKSGLPSDRFSAERTGGSVSTLTIQRTQQEDSAVYLCASSLRPGQGTDTQYFGPGTRLTVL.

DNA for the CDR3: TGTGCCAGCTCCCTTAAACCGCTAGGACAGGCTTTCTACGAGCAGTACTTC. This sequence encodes CASSLKPLGQAFYEQYF. The J gene is TRBJ2-7, the V gene TRBV18; 7 nucleotides line up with TRBD1. Germline V gene data show CDR1 as KGHSH and CDR2 as LQKENI. The CDR3 loop spans 17 amino acids. Losses at the gene ends were 6 bases for V and 3 bases for J; bases not matched to a gene: 17.

CDR3 nucleotide sequence: TGCAGCGTTGGAGGGTGGGGTATTGTAGGCACTGAAGCTTTCTTT. Translation gives CSVGGWGIVGTEAFF. The chain couples TRBV29-1 to TRBJ1-1; no clear D gene. CDR3 length: 15 amino acids. With 4 bases removed from V and 4 bases from J, the gap between germline ends came to 19 bases. The germline V gene encodes CDR1 SQVTM and CDR2 ANQGSEA.

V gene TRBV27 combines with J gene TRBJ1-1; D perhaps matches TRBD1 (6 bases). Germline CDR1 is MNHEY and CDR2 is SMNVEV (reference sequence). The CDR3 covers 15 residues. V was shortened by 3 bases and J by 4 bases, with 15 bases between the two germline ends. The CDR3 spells CASSLLGGEGTEAFF. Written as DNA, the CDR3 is TGTGCCAGCAGTTTGCTAGGGGGTGAGGGCACTGAAGCTTTCTTT.

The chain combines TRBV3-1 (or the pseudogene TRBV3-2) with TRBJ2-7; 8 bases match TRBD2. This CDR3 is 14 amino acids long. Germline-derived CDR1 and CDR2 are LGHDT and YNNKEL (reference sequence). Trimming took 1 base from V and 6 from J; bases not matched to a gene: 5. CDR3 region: CASSQAGGLGEQYF. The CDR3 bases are TGTGCCAGCAGCCAAGCGGGGGGGCTGGGCGAGCAGTACTTC.

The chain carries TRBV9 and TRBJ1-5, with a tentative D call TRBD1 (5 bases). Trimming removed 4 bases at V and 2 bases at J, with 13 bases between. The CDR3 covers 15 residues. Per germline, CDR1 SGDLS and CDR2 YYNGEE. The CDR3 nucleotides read TGTGCCAGCAGCCAGGGCTCCGCCGGCAATCAGCCCCAGCATTTT. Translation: CASSQGSAGNQPQHF.

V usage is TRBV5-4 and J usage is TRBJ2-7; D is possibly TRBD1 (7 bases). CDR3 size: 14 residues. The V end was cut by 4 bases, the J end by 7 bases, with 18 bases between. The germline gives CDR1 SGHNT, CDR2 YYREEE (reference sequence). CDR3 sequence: CASSKEEGAGEQYF. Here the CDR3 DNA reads TGTGCCAGCAGCAAGGAGGAGGGGGCGGGAGAGCAGTACTTC.

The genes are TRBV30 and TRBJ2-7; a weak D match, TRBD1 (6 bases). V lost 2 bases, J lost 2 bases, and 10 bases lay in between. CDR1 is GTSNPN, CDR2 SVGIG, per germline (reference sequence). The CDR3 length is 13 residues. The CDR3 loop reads CAWSKGGPYEQYF. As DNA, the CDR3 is TGTGCCTGGAGTAAAGGGGGACCCTACGAGCAGTACTTC.

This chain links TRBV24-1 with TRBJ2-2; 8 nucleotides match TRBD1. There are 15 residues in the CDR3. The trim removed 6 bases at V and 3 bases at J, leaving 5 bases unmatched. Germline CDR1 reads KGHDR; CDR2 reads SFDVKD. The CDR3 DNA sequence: TGTGCCACCAGTCTCGGACAGGGTGACACCGGGGAGCTGTTTTTT. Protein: CATSLGQGDTGELFF.

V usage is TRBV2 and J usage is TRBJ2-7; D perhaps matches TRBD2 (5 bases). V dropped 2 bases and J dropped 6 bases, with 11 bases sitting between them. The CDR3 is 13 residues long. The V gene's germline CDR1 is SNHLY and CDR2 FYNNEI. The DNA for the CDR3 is TGTGCCAGCAGTGAATCTGCGAGGGCCGAGCAGTACTTC. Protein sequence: CASSESARAEQYF.

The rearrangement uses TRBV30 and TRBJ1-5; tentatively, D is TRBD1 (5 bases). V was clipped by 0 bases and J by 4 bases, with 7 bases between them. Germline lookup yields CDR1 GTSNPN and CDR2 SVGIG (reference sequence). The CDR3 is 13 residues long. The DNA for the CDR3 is TGTGCCTGGAGTGTGCAGGGAAATCAGCCCCAGCATTTT. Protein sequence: CAWSVQGNQPQHF.

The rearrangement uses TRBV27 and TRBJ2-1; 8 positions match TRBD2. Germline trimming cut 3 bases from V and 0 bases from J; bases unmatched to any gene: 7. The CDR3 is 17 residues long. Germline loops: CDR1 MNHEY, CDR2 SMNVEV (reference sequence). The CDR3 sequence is CASSFFSGGPSYNEQFF. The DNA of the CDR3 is TGTGCCAGCAGTTTTTTCAGCGGGGGCCCCTCCTACAATGAGCAGTTCTTC.

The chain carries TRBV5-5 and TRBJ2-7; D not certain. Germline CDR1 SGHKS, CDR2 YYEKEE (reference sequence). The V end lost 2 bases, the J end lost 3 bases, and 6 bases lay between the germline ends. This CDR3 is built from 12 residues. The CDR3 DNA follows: TGTGCCAGCAGCTTAGCCCTCTACGAGCAGTACTTC. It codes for CASSLALYEQYF. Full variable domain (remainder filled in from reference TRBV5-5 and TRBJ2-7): DAGVTQSPTHLIKTRGQQVTLRCSPISGHKSVSWYQQVLGQGPQFIFQYYEKEERGRGNFPDRFSARQFPNYSSELNVNALLLGDSALYLCASSLALYEQYFGPGTRLTVT.

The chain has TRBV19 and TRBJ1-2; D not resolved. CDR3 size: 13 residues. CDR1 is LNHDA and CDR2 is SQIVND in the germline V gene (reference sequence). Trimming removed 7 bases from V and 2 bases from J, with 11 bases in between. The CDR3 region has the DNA TGTGCCAGTACCCCGTCTTTAAACTATGGCTACACCTTC. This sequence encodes CASTPSLNYGYTF.

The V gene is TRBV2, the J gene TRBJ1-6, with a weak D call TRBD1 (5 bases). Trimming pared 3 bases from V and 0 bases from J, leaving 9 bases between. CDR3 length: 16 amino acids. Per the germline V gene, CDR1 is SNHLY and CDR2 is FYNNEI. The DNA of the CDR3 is TGTGCCAGCAGTGATATGGACAACTCCTATAATTCACCCCTCCACTTT. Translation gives CASSDMDNSYNSPLHF.

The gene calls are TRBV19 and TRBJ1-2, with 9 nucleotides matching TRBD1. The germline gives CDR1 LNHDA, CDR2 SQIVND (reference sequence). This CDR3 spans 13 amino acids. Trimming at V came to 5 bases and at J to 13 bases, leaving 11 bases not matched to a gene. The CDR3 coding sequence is TGTGCCAGTAGTTCCCGCGGGACAGGGCGCTCCACCTTC. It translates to CASSSRGTGRSTF.

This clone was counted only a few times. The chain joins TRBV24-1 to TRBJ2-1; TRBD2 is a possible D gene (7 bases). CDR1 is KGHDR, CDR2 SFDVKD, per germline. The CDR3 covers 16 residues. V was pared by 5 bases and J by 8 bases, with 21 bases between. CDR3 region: CATSASGAGVHDEQFF. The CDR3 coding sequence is TGTGCCACCAGTGCGAGCGGGGCAGGGGTCCACGATGAGCAGTTCTTC.

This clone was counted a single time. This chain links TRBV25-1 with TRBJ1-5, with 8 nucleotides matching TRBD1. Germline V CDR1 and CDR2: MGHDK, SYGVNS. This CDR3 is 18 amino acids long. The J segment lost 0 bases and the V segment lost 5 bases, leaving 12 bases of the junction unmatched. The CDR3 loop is CASSPRTGRVDSNQPQHF. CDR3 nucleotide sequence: TGTGCCAGCAGTCCGCGGACAGGGAGAGTCGATAGCAATCAGCCCCAGCATTTT.

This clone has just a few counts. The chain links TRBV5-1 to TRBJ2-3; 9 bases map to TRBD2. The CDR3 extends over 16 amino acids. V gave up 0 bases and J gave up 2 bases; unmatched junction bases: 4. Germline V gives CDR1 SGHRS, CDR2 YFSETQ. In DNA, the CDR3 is TGCGCCAGCAGCTTGGATGCGGGGGGGGTCACAGATACGCAGTATTTT. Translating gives CASSLDAGGVTDTQYF.

The CDR3 sequence: CASSSRTGGVDTQYF. The CDR3 DNA reads TGTGCCAGCAGCTCCCGGACAGGGGGCGTGGATACGCAGTATTTT. The J gene is TRBJ2-3, the V gene TRBV7-2, with 11 bases lining up with TRBD1. This CDR3 is built from 15 residues. CDR1 and CDR2 from the germline V gene are SGHTA and FQGNSA. V lost 4 bases and J lost 6; bases outside the gene matches: 6.

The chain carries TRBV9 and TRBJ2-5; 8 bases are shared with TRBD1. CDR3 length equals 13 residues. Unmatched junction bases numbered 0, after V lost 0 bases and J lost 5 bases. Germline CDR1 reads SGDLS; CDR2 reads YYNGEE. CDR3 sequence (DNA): TGTGCCAGCAGCGTAGACAGGGGGGAGACCCAGTACTTC. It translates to CASSVDRGETQYF.

The CDR3: CASSYSGAGAYEQYF. The CDR3, as DNA: TGCGCCAGCAGTTACTCCGGGGCAGGGGCCTACGAGCAGTACTTC. The chain is built from TRBV4-1 and TRBJ2-7, with a possible D match to TRBD1 (6 bases). Between the trimmed V and J ends, which lost 6 bases and 2 bases, there was a span of 17 bases. This CDR3 contains 15 residues. Germline assignment: CDR1 MGHRA and CDR2 YSYEKL.

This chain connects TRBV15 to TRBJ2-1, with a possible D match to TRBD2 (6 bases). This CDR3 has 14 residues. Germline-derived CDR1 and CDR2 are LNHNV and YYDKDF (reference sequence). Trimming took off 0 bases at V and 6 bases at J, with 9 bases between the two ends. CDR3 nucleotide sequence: TGTGCCACCAGCAGAGAACCGGGGGTCAATGAGCAGTTCTTC. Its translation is CATSREPGVNEQFF.

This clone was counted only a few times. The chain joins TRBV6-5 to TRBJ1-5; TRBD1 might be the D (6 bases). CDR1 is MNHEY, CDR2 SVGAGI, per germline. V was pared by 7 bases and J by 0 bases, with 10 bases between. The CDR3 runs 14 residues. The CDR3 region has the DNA TGTGCCAGCAATCCGACAGGTAGCAATCAGCCCCAGCATTTT. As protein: CASNPTGSNQPQHF.

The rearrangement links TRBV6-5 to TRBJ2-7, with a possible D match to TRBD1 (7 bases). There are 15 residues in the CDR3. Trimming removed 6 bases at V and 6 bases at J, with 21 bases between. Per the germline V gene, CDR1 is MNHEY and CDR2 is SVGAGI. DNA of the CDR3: TGTGCCAGCAGGGTTCAGGGGGAGGTTCGGTCCGAGCAGTACTTC. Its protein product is CASRVQGEVRSEQYF.